The 28 T cell receptor beta chains below come from one sample, sequenced in a study of CD8+CD57+ T cells in acquired aplastic anemia. CDR3 and TCR beta VDJ profiling relied on genomic DNA as the template. TCRdb passed the reads through MiXCR, listing each CDR3 protein once. The table records 200,000 to 300,000 distinct CDR3 sequences, approximately 82% of them present only once. The sequenced patients had an expansion of CD8+CD57+ cells seen by flow cytometry. Sequenced input: sorted CD4+, CD8+, or CD8+CD57+ T cells (not recorded which) from PBMCs. These receptors were obtained from a human donor with aplastic anemia.

This rearrangement joins TRBV7-9 to TRBJ1-2, with D perhaps matching TRBD1 (5 bases). V dropped 3 bases and J dropped 12 bases, with 26 bases sitting between them. The CDR3 runs to 16 residues. Germline CDR1 SEHNR, CDR2 FQNEAQ (reference sequence). The DNA for the CDR3 is TGTGCCAGCAGCTTTCAGAGGAGCGGGGGGGTCTATGAGCACACCTTC. Residues: CASSFQRSGGVYEHTF.

In the case of this clonotype: The CDR3 does not close with the conserved phenylalanine or tryptophan, likely indicating a read error. The limits of the CDR3 on the DNA are not certain, so only TCRdb's listed CDR3 is given. This sequence joins TRBV2 and TRBJ2-7. Inclusive of both ends, the CDR3 amounts to 15 amino acids. CDR1 is SNHLY, CDR2 FYNNEI, per germline. The CDR3 region is CASSERELQLHDLYP.

V usage is TRBV7-2 and J usage is TRBJ1-6; D uncertain. Germline V gene lookup returns CDR1 SGHTA and CDR2 FQGNSA. This CDR3 contains 16 residues. Trimming stripped 0 bases from V and 15 bases from J, with 21 bases between. The CDR3, as DNA: TGTGCCAGCAGCTTAGCCGACACGTACTACGAGCAGTACCTCCACTTT. Residues: CASSLADTYYEQYLHF.

This clonotype was detected once. This chain links TRBV7-8 with TRBJ2-7, with D hard to call. Trimming removed 0 bases at V and 2 bases at J, with 11 bases between. There are 15 residues in the CDR3. Per the germline V gene, CDR1 is SGHVS and CDR2 is FQNEAQ. This CDR3 reads CASSLARGAAYEQYF. In DNA, the CDR3 is TGTGCCAGCAGCTTAGCCCGTGGCGCCGCCTACGAGCAGTACTTC.

This clonotype showed up just once. The chain employs TRBV9 and TRBJ1-1; D call uncertain. CDR1 is SGDLS, CDR2 YYNGEE, per germline. The V and J ends lost 3 bases and 11 bases respectively, with 23 bases between them. CDR3 length equals 15 residues. CDR3 amino acids: CASSAELSGKDAAFF. CDR3 nucleotide sequence: TGTGCCAGCAGCGCAGAGCTGAGCGGGAAAGATGCGGCTTTCTTT.

A note on this clonotype: The junction and the germline gene differ at one end; a read error may be behind it. V usage is TRBV15 and J usage is TRBJ2-5; 8 bases align to TRBD2. The CDR3 is made up of 12 amino acids. Germline V gives CDR1 LNHNV, CDR2 YYDKDF (reference sequence). Written as DNA, the CDR3 is TGTGCCGCCAGCGGGGGTAGCGAGCACGAGTACTTC. Amino acids: CAASGGSEHEYF. The full variable domain, completed using reference TRBV15 and TRBJ2-5, is DAMVIQNPRYQVTQFGKPVTLSCSQTLNHNVMYWYQQKSSQAPKLLFHYYDKDFNNEADTPDNFQSRRPNTSFCFLDIRSPGLGDTAMYLCAASGGSEHEYFGPGTRLLVL.

Regarding this clonotype: It is likely a read error, because the conserved phenylalanine at the end of the CDR3 is missing. The DNA is omitted, as the CDR3 cannot be located on it reliably, and the CDR3 follows TCRdb's listing. The V and J genes are TRBV7-8 and TRBJ2-3; TRBD2 reflects the table's D call only, with no check against the DNA. Ends included, the CDR3 has 13 residues. Germline lookup yields CDR1 SGHVS and CDR2 FQNEAQ. The CDR3 spells CASSDGGGADTHY.

The chain recombines TRBV7-7 with TRBJ2-1; TRBD2 might be the D (5 bases). Trimming stripped 5 bases from V and 12 bases from J, with 26 bases between. The V gene's germline CDR1 is SSHAT and CDR2 FNYEAQ (reference sequence). The CDR3 runs to 16 residues. The CDR3 DNA is TGTGCCAGCAGCCCGGCAGGCGGAAACGATCAGGACTTGCAGTTCTTC. It yields the protein CASSPAGGNDQDLQFF.

To note about this clonotype: The junction does not match germline at one end; this may be a read error. V is TRBV11-3 and J is TRBJ2-5; 10 nucleotides match TRBD1. This CDR3 contains 14 residues. Germline assignment: CDR1 SGHNT and CDR2 YENEEA. The CDR3 loop reads CATSRDRGEETQYF. The CDR3 nucleotides are TGTGCCACCAGCAGGGACAGGGGTGAAGAGACCCAGTACTTC. The full variable domain, with the rest looked up from reference TRBV11-3 and TRBJ2-5, is EAGVVQSPRYKIIEKKQPVAFWCNPISGHNTLYWYLQNLGQGPELLIRYENEEAVDDSQLPKDRFSAERLKGVDSTLKIQPAELGDSAVYLCATSRDRGEETQYFGPGTRLLVL.

The chain couples TRBV7-9 to TRBJ1-1; a possible D gene is TRBD1 (5 bases). The CDR3 has 15 residues. V lost 5 bases and J lost 14, with 27 bases in between. CDR1 is SEHNR and CDR2 is FQNEAQ in the germline V gene (reference sequence). The CDR3 sequence: CASSPAGLEQYFGFF. CDR3 DNA sequence: TGTGCCAGCAGCCCCGCAGGGCTCGAGCAGTATTTCGGGTTCTTT. The full variable domain, completed using reference TRBV7-9 and TRBJ1-1, is DTGVSQNPRHKITKRGQNVTFRCDPISEHNRLYWYRQTLGQGPEFLTYFQNEAQLEKSRLLSDRFSAERPKGSFSTLEIQRTEQGDSAMYLCASSPAGLEQYFGFFGQGTRLTVV.

The rearrangement joins TRBV13 to TRBJ2-7, with D perhaps given as TRBD1 or TRBD2 (5 bases each). V was cut by 1 base and J by 2 bases, with 9 bases left in between. CDR3 length: 14 residues. The germline gives CDR1 PRHDT, CDR2 FYEKMQ (reference sequence). CDR3 region: CASSLVTGPYEQYF. The CDR3 DNA reads as TGTGCCAGCAGCTTAGTGACGGGACCCTACGAGCAGTACTTC. Filled out from reference TRBV13 and TRBJ2-7, the complete variable domain reads AAGVIQSPRHLIKEKRETATLKCYPIPRHDTVYWYQQGPGQDPQFLISFYEKMQSDKGSIPDRFSAQQFSDYHSELNMSSLELGDSALYFCASSLVTGPYEQYFGPGTRLTVT.

The J gene is TRBJ2-7, the V gene TRBV7-8; perhaps TRBD2 as D (5 bases). The CDR3 is 14 residues long. The germline gives CDR1 SGHVS, CDR2 FQNEAQ. Trimming left V 1 base short and J 2 bases short, with 9 bases between. CDR3 DNA sequence: TGTGCCAGCAGCTTAGGAGGGCAGGCCTACGAGCAGTACTTC. This encodes CASSLGGQAYEQYF.

About this clonotype: Sequence at one end of the junction differs from germline and may be a read error. The V and J genes are TRBV9 and TRBJ1-5, with D possibly matching TRBD1 (6 bases). Germline assignment: CDR1 SGDLS and CDR2 YYNGEE. The CDR3 spans 13 residues. The CDR3 protein is CASSDTGTKQYYF. The CDR3 coding sequence is TGCGCCAGCAGCGATACAGGGACTAAGCAGTACTATTTT.

The rearrangement links TRBV11-2 to TRBJ2-7; D is possibly TRBD1 (6 bases). Looked up from germline, CDR1 is SGHAT and CDR2 is FQNNGV. Trimming cost V 5 bases and J 1 base, with 18 bases left between them. CDR3 length: 16 amino acids. The CDR3 DNA is TGTGCCAGCAGCCCGTCTCCCGGGACACTGTCCTACGAGCAGTACTTC. This sequence encodes CASSPSPGTLSYEQYF.

About this clonotype itself: Germline and junction disagree at one end, which may indicate a read error. This chain uses TRBV7-8 with TRBJ1-1; D uncertain. This CDR3 has 15 residues. Germline V gene sequence: CDR1 SGHVS, CDR2 FQNEAQ. The CDR3 protein is CASSLAGGPDTQDLF. In DNA, the CDR3 is TGTGCCAGCAGCTTAGCGGGAGGTCCCGATACTCAGGATCTCTTT.

The rearrangement uses TRBV9 and TRBJ2-5, with D maybe TRBD2 (6 bases). This CDR3 is built from 15 residues. Germline CDR1 and CDR2: SGDLS and YYNGEE. V gave up 4 bases and J gave up 11 bases, with 24 bases separating them. The CDR3 spells CASSLPRGTGELQYF. CDR3 bases: TGTGCCAGCAGCCTACCACGCGGGACCGGGGAGCTGCAGTACTTC.

The chain carries TRBV7-2 and TRBJ1-4; a possible D gene is TRBD1 (6 bases). V was shortened by 5 bases and J by 17 bases, with 27 bases between the two germline ends. CDR1 and CDR2 from the germline V gene are SGHTA and FQGNSA. The CDR3 length is 15 residues. This CDR3 reads CASSPAGGADYGLFF. DNA for the CDR3: TGTGCCAGCAGCCCCGCCGGGGGCGCCGACTATGGCCTCTTTTTT.

The chain carries TRBV7-7 and TRBJ2-3; D remains unclear. Trimming stripped 1 base from V and 2 bases from J, with 7 bases between. Germline loops: CDR1 SSHAT, CDR2 FNYEAQ (reference sequence). This CDR3 region has 14 residues. The CDR3 region has the DNA TGTGCCAGCAGCTTAGGAGGCCCCACAGATACGCAGTATTTT. Its protein is CASSLGGPTDTQYF.

This chain links TRBV7-2 with TRBJ1-1; D might be TRBD1 (5 bases). V was clipped by 1 base and J by 13 bases, with 22 bases between them. This CDR3 is 15 amino acids long. The germline V gene has CDR1 SGHTA and CDR2 FQGNSA. The CDR3 reads CASSLDLTANTQDFF. DNA for the CDR3: TGTGCCAGCAGCTTAGATCTGACAGCCAACACGCAAGATTTCTTT.

This chain uses TRBV2 with TRBJ2-5; weak D call: TRBD2 (7 bases). The ends were cut back, 11 bases at V and 12 bases at J, with 22 bases in the middle. From germline, CDR1 is SNHLY and CDR2 FYNNEI. The CDR3 totals 12 residues. DNA for the CDR3: TGTGCCGGAGGGGGGGCTATGGCGGCCAAGTACTTC. Encoded protein: CAGGGAMAAKYF.

To note about this clonotype: This CDR3 is missing its conserved last phenylalanine or tryptophan, likely due to a read error. The DNA is left out, because the CDR3 cannot be placed on it with certainty; the CDR3 is given as TCRdb lists it. This rearrangement joins TRBV7-8 to TRBJ2-3; the table assigns TRBD2, which was not confirmed against the DNA. CDR1 and CDR2 from the germline V gene are SGHVS and FQNEAQ. The CDR3 comprises 12 residues, both ends counted. CDR3 residues: CASSVGPDGTAL.

The gene calls are TRBV24-1 and TRBJ1-1; D is ambiguous. The germline V gene has CDR1 KGHDR and CDR2 SFDVKD. Deletions cut 2 bases from V and 9 bases from J, with 12 bases between. The CDR3 covers 13 residues. The CDR3 DNA sequence: TGTGCCACCAGTGATTCGTGGGCTGGGCAAGCTTTCTTT. Translated: CATSDSWAGQAFF.

In regard to this clonotype: One end of the junction does not line up with germline, which may come from a read error. The V and J genes are TRBV7-9 and TRBJ1-5; the D gene is possibly TRBD1 (6 bases). In germline, CDR1 is SEHNR, CDR2 FQNEAQ (reference sequence). This CDR3 region has 14 residues. The CDR3 loop is CASSDQRSGGRDEF. In DNA form, the CDR3 reads TGTGCCAGCAGCGATCAAAGAAGCGGGGGGCGCGATGAGTTT. The complete variable domain, with remaining parts taken from reference TRBV7-9 and TRBJ1-5, reads DTGVSQNPRHKITKRGQNVTFRCDPISEHNRLYWYRQTLGQGPEFLTYFQNEAQLEKSRLLSDRFSAERPKGSFSTLEIQRTEQGDSAMYLCASSDQRSGGRDEFGDGTRLSIL.

A word on this clonotype: The junction shows a germline mismatch at one end, possibly a read error. The chain combines TRBV6-1 with TRBJ1-5; D remains ambiguous. CDR1 MNHNS and CDR2 SASEGT come from the germline V gene. The CDR3 totals 14 residues. CDR3 in amino acids: CASRFTYSNQPQHF. In DNA, the CDR3 is TGTGCCAGCAGGTTCACCTATAGCAACCAGCCCCAGCATTTT.

This clonotype showed up many times. V and J are TRBV2 and TRBJ1-1; D not resolved. CDR1 is SNHLY and CDR2 is FYNNEI in the germline V gene. The CDR3 runs to 11 residues. V lost 6 bases and J 3 bases, leaving 5 bases between the germline ends. DNA for the CDR3: TGTGCCAGCAGGCCTGACACTGAAGCTTTCTTT. It is translated as CASRPDTEAFF.

Ten or more counts support this clonotype. The chain carries TRBV12-5 and TRBJ1-1, with unresolved D. Germline V gene sequence: CDR1 LGHNT, CDR2 FRNRAP. This CDR3 has 15 amino acids. V was trimmed by 2 bases and J by 7 bases, leaving 17 bases between them. CDR3 region: CASGLLPAEGSEAFF. CDR3 bases: TGTGCTAGTGGTTTGCTCCCGGCGGAAGGGAGTGAAGCTTTCTTT. The entire variable domain, with the rest obtained from reference TRBV12-5 and TRBJ1-1, is as follows: DARVTQTPRHKVTEMGQEVTMRCQPILGHNTVFWYRQTMMQGLELLAYFRNRAPLDDSGMPKDRFSAEMPDATLATLKIQPSEPRDSAVYFCASGLLPAEGSEAFFGQGTRLTVV.

The chain recombines TRBV20-1 with TRBJ2-7, with D unclear. This CDR3 is built from 13 residues. V gave up 3 bases and J gave up 2 bases, with 11 bases separating them. Germline lookup yields CDR1 DFQATT and CDR2 SNEGSKA (reference sequence). The CDR3 loop reads CSARIPVTYEQYF. The CDR3 DNA reads as TGCAGTGCTAGGATTCCAGTTACCTACGAGCAGTACTTC.

Concerning this clonotype itself: An end of the junction does not agree with germline; a read error may underlie this. V usage is TRBV7-8 and J usage is TRBJ1-5, with D possibly TRBD1 on 5 matching bases. Germline lookup yields CDR1 SGHVS and CDR2 FQNEAQ. The CDR3 spans 13 residues. This chain's CDR3 is CASSLTGGPDTQF. The CDR3 DNA reads TGTGCCAGCAGCTTAACGGGGGGTCCCGATACGCAGTTT.